This T cell receptor beta chain was retrieved from a study of CD8+CD57+ T cells in acquired aplastic anemia. Overall study findings and caveats: Statistical testing detected no significant gap in CD8+ Simpson's diversity between patients and controls.

Details on this clonotype: Its antigen is not identified. Here the CDR3 omits its conserved ending phenylalanine or tryptophan, so a read error is the likely source.

Genomic DNA was employed as the template in profiling TCR beta VDJ and CDR3. TCRdb passed the reads through MiXCR, listing each CDR3 protein once. The table has about 260,000 distinct CDR3 sequences, 70% to 85% seen once. Before being chosen for sequencing, patients had shown CD8+CD57+ cell expansion by flow cytometry. All patients were therapy-naive when blood was sampled. Germline loops: CDR1 SEHNR, CDR2 FQNEAQ (reference sequence). The CDR3 totals 12 residues. V lost 2 bases and J lost 11, with 12 bases in between. Sequencing used sorted CD4+, CD8+, or CD8+CD57+ T cells (not recorded which) from PBMCs. The sequence was collected from a human donor with aplastic anemia. The chain links TRBV7-9 to TRBJ1-2, with a weak D call TRBD1 (5 bases). The CDR3 DNA reads TGTGCCAGCAGCTTAAGGATGCGGGGGTACACCATC. Translating it yields CASSLRMRGYTI.